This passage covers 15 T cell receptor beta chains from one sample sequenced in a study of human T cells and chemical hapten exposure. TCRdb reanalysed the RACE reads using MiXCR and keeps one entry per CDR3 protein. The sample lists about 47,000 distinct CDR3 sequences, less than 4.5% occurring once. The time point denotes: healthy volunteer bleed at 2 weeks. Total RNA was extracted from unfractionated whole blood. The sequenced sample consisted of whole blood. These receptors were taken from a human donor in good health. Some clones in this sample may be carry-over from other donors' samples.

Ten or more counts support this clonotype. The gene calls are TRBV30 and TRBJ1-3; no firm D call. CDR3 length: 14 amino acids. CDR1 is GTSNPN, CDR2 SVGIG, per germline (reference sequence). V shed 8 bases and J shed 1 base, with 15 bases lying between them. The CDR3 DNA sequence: TGTGCCAATAGGAACGGGCTTTCTGGAAACACCATATATTTT. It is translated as CANRNGLSGNTIYF.

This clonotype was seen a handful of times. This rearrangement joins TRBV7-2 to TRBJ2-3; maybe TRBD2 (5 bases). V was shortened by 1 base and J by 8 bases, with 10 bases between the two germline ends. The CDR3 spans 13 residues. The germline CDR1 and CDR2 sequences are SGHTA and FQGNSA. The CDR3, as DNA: TGTGCCAGCAGCTTAGGCCGGGATCCTACGCAGTATTTT. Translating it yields CASSLGRDPTQYF.

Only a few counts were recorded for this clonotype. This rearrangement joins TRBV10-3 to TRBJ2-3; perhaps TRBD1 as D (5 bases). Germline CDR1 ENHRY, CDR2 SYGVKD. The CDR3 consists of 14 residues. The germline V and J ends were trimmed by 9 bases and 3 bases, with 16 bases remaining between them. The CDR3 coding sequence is TGTGCCATACAGGCGCGGAAGGAAACAGATACGCAGTATTTT. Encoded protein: CAIQARKETDTQYF.

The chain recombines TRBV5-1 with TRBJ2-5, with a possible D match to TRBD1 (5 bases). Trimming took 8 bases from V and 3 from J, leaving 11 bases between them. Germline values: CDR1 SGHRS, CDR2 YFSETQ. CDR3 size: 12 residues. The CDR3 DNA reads TGCGCCAGTCCAGGGTGGGAAGAGACCCAGTACTTC. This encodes CASPGWEETQYF.

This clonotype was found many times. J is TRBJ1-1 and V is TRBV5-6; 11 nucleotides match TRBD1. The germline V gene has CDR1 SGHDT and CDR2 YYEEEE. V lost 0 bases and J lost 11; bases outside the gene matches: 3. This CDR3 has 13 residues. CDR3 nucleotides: TGTGCCAGCAGCTTGGGGACAGGGGGCCCGGCTTTCTTT. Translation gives CASSLGTGGPAFF.

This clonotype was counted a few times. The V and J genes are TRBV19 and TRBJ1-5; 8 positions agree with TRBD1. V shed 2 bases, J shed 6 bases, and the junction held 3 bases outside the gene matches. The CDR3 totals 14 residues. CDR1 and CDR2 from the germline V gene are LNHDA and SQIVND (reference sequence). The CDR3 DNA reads TGTGCCAGTAGTATACCAGGGGGCATTCAGCCCCAGCATTTT. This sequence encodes CASSIPGGIQPQHF.

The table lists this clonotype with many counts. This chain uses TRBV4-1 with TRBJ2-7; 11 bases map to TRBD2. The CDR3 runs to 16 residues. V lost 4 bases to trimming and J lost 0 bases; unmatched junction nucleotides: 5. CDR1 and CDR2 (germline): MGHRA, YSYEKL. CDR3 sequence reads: CASSRSGTSGSYEQYF. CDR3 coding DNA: TGCGCCAGCAGCCGGTCCGGGACTAGCGGCTCCTACGAGCAGTACTTC.

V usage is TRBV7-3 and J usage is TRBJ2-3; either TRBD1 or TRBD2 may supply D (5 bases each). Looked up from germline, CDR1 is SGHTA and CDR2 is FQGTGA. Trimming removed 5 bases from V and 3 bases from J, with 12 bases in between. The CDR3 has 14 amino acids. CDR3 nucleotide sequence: TGTGCCAGCAGCCAACCTGGGGGAACAGATACGCAGTATTTT. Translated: CASSQPGGTDTQYF. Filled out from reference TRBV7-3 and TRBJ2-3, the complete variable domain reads GAGVSQTPSNKVTEKGKYVELRCDPISGHTALYWYRQSLGQGPEFLIYFQGTGAADDSGLPNDRFFAVRPEGSVSTLKIQRTERGDSAVYLCASSQPGGTDTQYFGPGTRLTVL.

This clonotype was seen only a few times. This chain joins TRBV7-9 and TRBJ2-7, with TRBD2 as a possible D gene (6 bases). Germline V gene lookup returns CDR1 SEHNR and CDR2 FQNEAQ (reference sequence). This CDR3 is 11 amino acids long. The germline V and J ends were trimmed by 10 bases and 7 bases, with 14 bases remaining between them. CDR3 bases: TGTGCCATCCCCGGGGGAAGGGAGCAGTACTTC. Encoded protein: CAIPGGREQYF.

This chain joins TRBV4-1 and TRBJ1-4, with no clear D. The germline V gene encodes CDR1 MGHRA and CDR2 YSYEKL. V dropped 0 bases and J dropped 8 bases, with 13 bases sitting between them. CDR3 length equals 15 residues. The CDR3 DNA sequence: TGCGCCAGCAGCCAAGAGCGTGGGTTGGCAGAAAAACTGTTTTTT. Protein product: CASSQERGLAEKLFF.

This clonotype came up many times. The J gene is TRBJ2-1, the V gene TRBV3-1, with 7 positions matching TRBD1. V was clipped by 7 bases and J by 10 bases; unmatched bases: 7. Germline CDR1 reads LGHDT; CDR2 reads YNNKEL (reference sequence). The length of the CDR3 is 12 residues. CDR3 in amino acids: CASNRRTGEQFF. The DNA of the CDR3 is TGTGCCAGCAACCGAAGGACAGGAGAGCAGTTCTTC.

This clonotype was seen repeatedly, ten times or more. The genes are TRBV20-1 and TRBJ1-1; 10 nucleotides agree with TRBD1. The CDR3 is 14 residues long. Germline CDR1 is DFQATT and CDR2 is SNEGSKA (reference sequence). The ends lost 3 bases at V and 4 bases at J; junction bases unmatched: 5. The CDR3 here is CSASWGQGPTEAFF. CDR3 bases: TGCAGTGCTAGCTGGGGACAGGGGCCCACTGAAGCTTTCTTT.

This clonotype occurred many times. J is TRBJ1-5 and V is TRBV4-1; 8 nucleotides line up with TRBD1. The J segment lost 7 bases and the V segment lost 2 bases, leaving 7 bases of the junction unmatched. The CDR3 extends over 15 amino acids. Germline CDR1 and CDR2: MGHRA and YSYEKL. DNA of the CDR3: TGCGCCAGCAGCCAACTGACAGGGGACAGGCAGCCCCAGCATTTT. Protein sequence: CASSQLTGDRQPQHF.

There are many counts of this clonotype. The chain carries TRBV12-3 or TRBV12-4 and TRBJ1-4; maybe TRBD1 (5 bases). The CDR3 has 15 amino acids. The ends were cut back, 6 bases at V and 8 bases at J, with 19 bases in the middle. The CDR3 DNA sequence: TGTGCCAGCAGCCCCCCGAGGGGAAAAGGCGAAAAACTGTTTTTT. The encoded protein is CASSPPRGKGEKLFF.

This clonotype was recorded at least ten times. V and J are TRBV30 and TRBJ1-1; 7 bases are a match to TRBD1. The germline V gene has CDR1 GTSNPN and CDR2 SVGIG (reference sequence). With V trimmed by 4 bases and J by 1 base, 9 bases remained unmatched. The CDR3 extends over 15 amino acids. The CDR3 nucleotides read TGTGCCTGGAAACTTATACAGGGGTCGAACACTGAAGCTTTCTTT. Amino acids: CAWKLIQGSNTEAFF.